This T cell receptor (beta chain) was found in a study of T cells after yellow fever vaccination. General study points: Abundant bulk-derived clonotypes could contaminate FACS-sorted repertoires.

This clonotype was detected only a few times. The antigen remains unidentified. TCRdb called the 5' RACE reads again in MiXCR, with one record for every CDR3 protein. The repertoire holds about 300,000 distinct CDR3 sequences, with almost 4% as singletons. Per the germline V gene, CDR1 is MNHEY and CDR2 is SVGAGI. V was trimmed by 0 bases and J by 0 bases, leaving 11 bases between them. The CDR3 runs to 16 residues. The receptor was isolated from a man aged 18 to 29 who received the YFV17D yellow fever vaccine. The rearrangement uses TRBV6-5 and TRBJ2-5; D not certain. The sequencing used PBMCs, collected 5 days after the yellow fever booster vaccination. This CDR3 is CASSYSRLVHQETQYF. For the CDR3, the DNA is TGTGCCAGCAGTTACTCTCGACTGGTACACCAAGAGACCCAGTACTTC.